A selection of T cell receptor beta chains follows, all from one sample in a study of vaccination effects on CD4 cells after COVID-19. Their target antigens are unknown. Here immunoSEQ multiplex PCR was the method, and the copy in TCRdb shows in-frame clones only, minus some. The sample lists roughly 70,000 clones, 76% occurring once. The sample was CD4+ T cells from PBMCs cultured with HCoV-OC43 spike peptides, taken after COVID-19 vaccination. These receptors all stem from a human donor who received a COVID-19 vaccine. The CDR3 runs from the conserved cysteine through the conserved F or W. The D gene is left open where the match is weak. Not all rows give a size; the values are once, few, many and, for expanded clones, a class.

>TRBJ2-4|-|TRBV9|-
TGTGCCAGCAGCCCCGGGACAAGTGACATTCAGTACTTC
CASSPGTSDIQYF
>TRBJ1-2|few|TRBV7-3|TRBD1
TGTGCCAGCGCCTGGGGGGACAGGGCAAGCGGCTACACCTTC
CASAWGDRASGYTF
>TRBJ2-5|once|TRBV3-1/TRBV3-2|-
TGTGCCAGCAGCCCTTTGAACAGGGAAGAGACCCAGTACTTC
CASSPLNREETQYF
>TRBJ2-2|few|TRBV2|-
TGTGCCAGCACCAGGGATTCCACCGGGGAGCTGTTTTTT
CASTRDSTGELFF
>TRBJ2-3|-|TRBV7-9|TRBD1
TGTGCCAGCAGCCTCCAAACAGGGGGAAAAGATACGCAGTATTTT
CASSLQTGGKDTQYF
>TRBJ1-1|-|TRBV18|-
TGTGCCAGCTCACCACCGGTCCTGGCAGAAGCTTTCTTT
CASSPPVLAEAFF
>TRBJ2-5|-|TRBV18|-
TGTGCCAGCTCACTGGACAGAAGGGAGACCCAGTACTTC
CASSLDRRETQYF
>TRBJ2-1|few|TRBV9|TRBD1
TGTGCCAGCAGCGACTGGAGACAGGGGGTAGCAGATGAGCAGTTCTTC
CASSDWRQGVADEQFF
>TRBJ1-5|-|TRBV5-5|TRBD1
TGTGCCAGCAGTACAGGGGGCGATTTACAGCCCCAGCATTTT
CASSTGGDLQPQHF
>TRBJ2-2|-|TRBV6-6|-
TGTGCCAGCATCCGGGACCAAGACACCGGGGAGCTGTTTTTT
CASIRDQDTGELFF
>TRBJ2-3|-|TRBV2|-
TGTGCCAGCACTCGGACCGGGGATACGCAGTATTTT
CASTRTGDTQYF
>TRBJ1-3|-|TRBV3-1/TRBV3-2|-
TGTGCCAGCAGCCGACAGAGCTCTGGAAACACCATATATTTT
CASSRQSSGNTIYF
>TRBJ2-1|once|TRBV7-2|-
TGTGCCAGCAGCCCAACCACAGGGATTACTGAGCAGTTCTTC
CASSPTTGITEQFF
>TRBJ2-5|-|TRBV14|-
TGTGCCAGCAGCCACGGATGGGAGACCCAGTACTTC
CASSHGWETQYF
>TRBJ2-6|-|TRBV12-5|-
TGTGCTAGTGGTAGGGGACTGGGCAGGGCTGGGTCTGGGGCCAACGTCCTGACTTTC
CASGRGLGRAGSGANVLTF
>TRBJ1-1|-|TRBV19|-
TGTGCCAGTAGTATAAGTGACCGCCACACTGAAGCTTTCTTT
CASSISDRHTEAFF
>TRBJ1-1|few|TRBV24-1|-
TGTGCCACCAGTGATTTGGGCCGGATGAACACTGAAGCTTTCTTT
CATSDLGRMNTEAFF
>TRBJ1-2|-|TRBV19|-
TGTGCCAGTAGTCTCGACAGCCCCTATGGCTACACCTTC
CASSLDSPYGYTF